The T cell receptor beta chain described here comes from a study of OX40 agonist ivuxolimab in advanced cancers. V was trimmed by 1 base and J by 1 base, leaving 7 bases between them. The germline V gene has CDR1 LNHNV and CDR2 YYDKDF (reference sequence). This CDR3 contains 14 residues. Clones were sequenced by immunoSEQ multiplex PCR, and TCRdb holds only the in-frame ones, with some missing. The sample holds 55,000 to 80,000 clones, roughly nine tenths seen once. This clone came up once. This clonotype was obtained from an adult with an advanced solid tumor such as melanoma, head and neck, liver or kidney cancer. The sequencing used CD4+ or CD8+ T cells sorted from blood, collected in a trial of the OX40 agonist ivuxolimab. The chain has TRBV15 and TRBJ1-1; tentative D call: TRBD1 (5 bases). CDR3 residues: CATSRGGRNTEAFF. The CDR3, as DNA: TGTGCCACCAGCAGAGGGGGCAGGAACACTGAAGCTTTCTTT.